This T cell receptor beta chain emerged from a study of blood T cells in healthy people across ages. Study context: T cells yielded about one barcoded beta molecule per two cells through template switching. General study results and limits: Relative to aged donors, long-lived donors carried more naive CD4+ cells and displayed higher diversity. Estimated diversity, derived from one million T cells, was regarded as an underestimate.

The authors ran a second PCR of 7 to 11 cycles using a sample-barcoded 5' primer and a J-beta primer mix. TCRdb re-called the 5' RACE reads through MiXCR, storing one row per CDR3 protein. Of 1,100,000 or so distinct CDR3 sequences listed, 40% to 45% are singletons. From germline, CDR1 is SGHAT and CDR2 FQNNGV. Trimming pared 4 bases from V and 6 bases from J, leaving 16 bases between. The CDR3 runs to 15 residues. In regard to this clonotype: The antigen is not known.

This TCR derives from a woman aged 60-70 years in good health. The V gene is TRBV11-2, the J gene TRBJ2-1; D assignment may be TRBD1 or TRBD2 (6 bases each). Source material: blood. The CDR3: CASSYDPGDCNEQFF. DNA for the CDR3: TGTGCCAGCAGCTACGATCCAGGGGACTGCAATGAGCAGTTCTTC.